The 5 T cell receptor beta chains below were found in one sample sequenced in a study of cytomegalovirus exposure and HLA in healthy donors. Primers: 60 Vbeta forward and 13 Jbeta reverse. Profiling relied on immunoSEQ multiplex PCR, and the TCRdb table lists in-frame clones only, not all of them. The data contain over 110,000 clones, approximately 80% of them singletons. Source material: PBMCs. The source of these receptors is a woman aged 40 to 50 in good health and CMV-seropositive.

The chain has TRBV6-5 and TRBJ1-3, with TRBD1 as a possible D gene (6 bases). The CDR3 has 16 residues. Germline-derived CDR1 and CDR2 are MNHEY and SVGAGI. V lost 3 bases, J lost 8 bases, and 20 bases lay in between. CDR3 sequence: CASSYMGHPYEDTIYF. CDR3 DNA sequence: TGTGCCAGCAGTTATATGGGACACCCTTATGAAGACACCATATATTTT.

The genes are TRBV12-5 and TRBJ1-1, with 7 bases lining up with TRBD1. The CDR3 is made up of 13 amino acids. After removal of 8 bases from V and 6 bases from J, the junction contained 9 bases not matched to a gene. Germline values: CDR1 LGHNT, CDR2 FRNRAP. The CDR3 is CASLSTGEAEAFF. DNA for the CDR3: TGTGCTAGTCTTTCAACAGGGGAGGCTGAAGCTTTCTTT.

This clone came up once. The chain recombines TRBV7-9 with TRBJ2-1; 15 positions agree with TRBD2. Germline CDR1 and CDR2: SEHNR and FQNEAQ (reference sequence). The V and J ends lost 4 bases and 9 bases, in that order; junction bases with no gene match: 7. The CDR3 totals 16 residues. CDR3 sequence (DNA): TGTGCCAGCAGCTCCGGACTAGCGGGGGGGACCACTGAGCAGTTCTTC. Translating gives CASSSGLAGGTTEQFF.

DNA of the CDR3: TGTGCCAGCTCACTACAAGGGACTAGCGAGATTGGGCACACAGATACGCAGTATTTT. It codes for CASSLQGTSEIGHTDTQYF. The chain couples TRBV18 to TRBJ2-3; 10 nucleotides agree with TRBD2. The CDR3 loop spans 19 amino acids. Germline-derived CDR1 and CDR2 are KGHSH and LQKENI. The V and J ends lost 4 bases and 2 bases, in that order; junction bases with no gene match: 15.

In DNA form, the CDR3 reads TGTGCCAGCAGCCGAGGACTAGCGTCATACAATGAGCAGTTCTTC. Protein: CASSRGLASYNEQFF. The V gene is TRBV11-2, the J gene TRBJ2-1; 9 bases are a match to TRBD2. Trimming removed 5 bases from V and 4 bases from J; junction bases left unmatched: 6. Germline V gives CDR1 SGHAT, CDR2 FQNNGV. CDR3 length: 15 amino acids.